This TCR beta chain is drawn from a study of post-analysis software for immune sequencing data. Study conclusions and caveats: Five TRBV segments were significantly more frequent in patients than in controls. TRBV5-6, TRBV5-1 and TRBV20-1 were among these segments.

Germline CDR1 and CDR2: SGHDN and FVKESK. The CDR3 contains 17 residues. With 1 base clipped from V and 0 bases from J, the junction kept 6 bases outside the gene matches. Each TCR beta cDNA library carried unique molecular identifiers. TCRdb re-analysed the PCR reads in MiXCR, keeping a single row per CDR3 protein. Seen here are fewer than 850,000 distinct CDR3 sequences, 40% to 55% observed once, and the top ten hold roughly 4.4%. On this clonotype: Its antigen is unknown.

The sequence was collected from a girl aged 5-17 years with multiple sclerosis. The chain links TRBV14 to TRBJ2-1; 7 bases are a match to TRBD2. Sequencing was performed on blood. This CDR3 is CASSQVLGGSSYNEQFF. The CDR3 region has the DNA TGTGCCAGCAGCCAAGTCCTTGGCGGGAGCTCCTACAATGAGCAGTTCTTC.